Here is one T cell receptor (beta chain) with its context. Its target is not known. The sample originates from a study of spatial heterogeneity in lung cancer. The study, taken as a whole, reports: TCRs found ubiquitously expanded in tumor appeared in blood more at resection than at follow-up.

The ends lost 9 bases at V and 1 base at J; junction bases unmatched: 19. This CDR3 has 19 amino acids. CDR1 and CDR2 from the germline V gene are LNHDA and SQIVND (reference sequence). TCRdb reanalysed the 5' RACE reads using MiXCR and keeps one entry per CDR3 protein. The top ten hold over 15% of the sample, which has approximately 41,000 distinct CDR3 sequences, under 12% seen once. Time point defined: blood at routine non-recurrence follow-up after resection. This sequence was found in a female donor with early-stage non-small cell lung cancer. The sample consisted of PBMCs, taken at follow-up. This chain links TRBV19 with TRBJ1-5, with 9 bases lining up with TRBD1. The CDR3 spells CARTPPGQGCNLSNQPQHF. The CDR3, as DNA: TGTGCCAGAACGCCCCCGGGACAGGGATGTAATTTGAGCAATCAGCCCCAGCATTTT.